The 9 T cell receptor beta chains listed next were all sequenced from one sample in a study of cytomegalovirus exposure and HLA in healthy donors. The table came from immunoSEQ multiplex PCR; TCRdb's copy has only in-frame clones and leaves some out. The sample shows approximately 240,000 clones, 75% to 95% of them seen only once. Sequencing was carried out using PBMCs. All receptors come from a young woman in good health and CMV-seronegative.

The rearrangement links TRBV29-1 to TRBJ2-1; the D gene is possibly TRBD1 (5 bases). The V gene's germline CDR1 is SQVTM and CDR2 ANQGSEA. Trimming stripped 1 base from V and 6 bases from J, with 16 bases between. The CDR3 spans 15 residues. CDR3 sequence reads: CSVEGGALALNEQFF. The CDR3 region has the DNA TGCAGCGTTGAAGGTGGGGCGCTTGCACTCAATGAGCAGTTCTTC.

This chain uses TRBV7-9 with TRBJ1-5, with D maybe TRBD1 (6 bases). Trimming took 0 bases from V and 7 from J, leaving 10 bases between them. CDR3 length: 14 residues. CDR1 SEHNR and CDR2 FQNEAQ come from the germline V gene (reference sequence). As DNA, the CDR3 is TGTGCCAGCAGCTTAGCAGAGGGGACACAGCCCCAGCATTTT. This codes for CASSLAEGTQPQHF.

The rearrangement links TRBV5-1 to TRBJ2-5; the match to TRBD2 covers 14 bases. V was pared by 5 bases and J by 4 bases, with 7 bases of the junction left unmatched. The CDR3 is 16 residues long. The germline gives CDR1 SGHRS, CDR2 YFSETQ. The CDR3 loop is CASRAGLAGEGETQYF. CDR3 coding DNA: TGCGCCAGCAGGGCGGGACTAGCGGGAGAGGGAGAGACCCAGTACTTC.

V and J are TRBV7-9 and TRBJ2-1; 7 nucleotides align to TRBD2. V lost 1 base, J lost 7 bases, and 10 bases stayed unmatched. Germline V lookup: CDR1 SEHNR, CDR2 FQNEAQ (reference sequence). The CDR3 consists of 16 residues. CDR3 coding DNA: TGTGCCAGCAGCTTAGGCACGGGGGGAAAGGGGAATGAGCAGTTCTTC. Amino acid sequence: CASSLGTGGKGNEQFF.

The chain links TRBV19 to TRBJ2-3; D unresolved. The V end lost 3 bases, the J end lost 6 bases, and 7 bases lay between the germline ends. The CDR3 loop spans 12 amino acids. Germline V gives CDR1 LNHDA, CDR2 SQIVND (reference sequence). The CDR3 protein is CASSIPHDTQYF. The CDR3, as DNA: TGTGCCAGTAGTATCCCACATGATACGCAGTATTTT.

This clone was observed once. The chain links TRBV4-2 to TRBJ2-1; TRBD1 aligns across 9 bases. V was pared by 6 bases and J by 7 bases, with 7 bases of the junction left unmatched. The CDR3 contains 14 residues. Germline V lookup: CDR1 LGHNA, CDR2 YNFKEQ. DNA of the CDR3: TGTGCCAGCAGGGGGGACAGGGTAGGAAATGAGCAGTTCTTC. Translating it yields CASRGDRVGNEQFF.

The chain joins TRBV9 to TRBJ1-5; D is undetermined. Trimming took off 0 bases at V and 6 bases at J, with 13 bases between the two ends. Germline CDR1 is SGDLS and CDR2 is YYNGEE. The CDR3 consists of 15 residues. The DNA for the CDR3 is TGTGCCAGCAGCGTAGACGATATTTCAGGTCAGCCCCAGCATTTT. Its translation is CASSVDDISGQPQHF.

The rearrangement joins TRBV6-6 to TRBJ2-2, with 7 bases matching TRBD2. J gave up 4 bases and V 6 bases, and 5 bases lay outside the gene matches. Germline V gives CDR1 MNHNY, CDR2 SVGAGI (reference sequence). The CDR3 sequence is 14 residues long. The CDR3 nucleotides are TGTGCCAGCAGGGGGACGGGGGGCACCGGGGAGCTGTTTTTT. This translates into CASRGTGGTGELFF.

V usage is TRBV5-5 and J usage is TRBJ1-5; no firm D call. The CDR3 has 16 residues. The germline gives CDR1 SGHKS, CDR2 YYEKEE (reference sequence). Trimming pared 0 bases from V and 1 base from J, leaving 11 bases between. The CDR3 nucleotides read TGTGCCAGCAGCTTGGGTATAGTTCTAAGCAATCAGCCCCAGCATTTT. This encodes CASSLGIVLSNQPQHF. Complete variable domain (other parts from reference TRBV5-5 and TRBJ1-5): DAGVTQSPTHLIKTRGQQVTLRCSPISGHKSVSWYQQVLGQGPQFIFQYYEKEERGRGNFPDRFSARQFPNYSSELNVNALLLGDSALYLCASSLGIVLSNQPQHFGDGTRLSIL.